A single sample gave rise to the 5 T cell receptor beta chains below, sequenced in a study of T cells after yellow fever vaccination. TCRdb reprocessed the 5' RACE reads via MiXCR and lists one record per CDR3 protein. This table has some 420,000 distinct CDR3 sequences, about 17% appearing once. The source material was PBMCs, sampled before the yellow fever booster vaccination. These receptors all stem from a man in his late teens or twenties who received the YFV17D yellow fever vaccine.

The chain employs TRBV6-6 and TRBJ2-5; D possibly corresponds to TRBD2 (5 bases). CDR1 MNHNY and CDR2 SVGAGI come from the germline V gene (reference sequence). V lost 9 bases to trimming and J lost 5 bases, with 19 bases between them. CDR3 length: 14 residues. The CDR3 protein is CASQNGVTVETQYF. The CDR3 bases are TGTGCCAGTCAGAACGGGGTGACGGTTGAGACCCAGTACTTC.

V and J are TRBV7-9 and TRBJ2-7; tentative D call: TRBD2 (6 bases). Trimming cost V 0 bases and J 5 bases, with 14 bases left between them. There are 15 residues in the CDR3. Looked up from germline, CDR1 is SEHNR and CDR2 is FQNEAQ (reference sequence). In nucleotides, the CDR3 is TGTGCCAGCAGCTTAGCGCGGGGAGTCTTCCACGAGCAGTACTTC. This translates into CASSLARGVFHEQYF.

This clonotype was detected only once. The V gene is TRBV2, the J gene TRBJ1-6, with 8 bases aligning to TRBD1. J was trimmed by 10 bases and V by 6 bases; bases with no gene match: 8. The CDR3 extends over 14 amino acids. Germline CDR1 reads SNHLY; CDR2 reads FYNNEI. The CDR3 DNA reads TGTGCCAGCAGAGACAGGGGAATAAGATCACCCCTCCACTTT. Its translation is CASRDRGIRSPLHF. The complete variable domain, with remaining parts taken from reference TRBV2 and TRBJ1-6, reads EPEVTQTPSHQVTQMGQEVILRCVPISNHLYFYWYRQILGQKVEFLVSFYNNEISEKSEIFDDQFSVERPDGSNFTLKIRSTKLEDSAMYFCASRDRGIRSPLHFGNGTRLTVT.

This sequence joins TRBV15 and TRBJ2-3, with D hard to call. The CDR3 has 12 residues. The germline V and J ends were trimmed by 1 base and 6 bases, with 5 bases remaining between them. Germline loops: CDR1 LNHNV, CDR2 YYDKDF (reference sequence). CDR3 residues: CATSRAADTQYF. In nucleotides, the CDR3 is TGTGCCACCAGCAGAGCGGCGGATACGCAGTATTTT.

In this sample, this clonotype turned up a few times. The CDR3 reads CASSPQGGDTQYF. In nucleotides, the CDR3 is TGTGCCAGCTCACCACAAGGAGGGGATACGCAGTATTTT. This chain joins TRBV18 and TRBJ2-3; D might be TRBD2 (6 bases). Germline CDR1 is KGHSH and CDR2 is LQKENI. The CDR3 length is 13 residues. Trimming took off 1 base at V and 6 bases at J, with 8 bases between the two ends.